Shown below are 13 T cell receptor beta chains from a single sample sequenced in a study of blood T cells in healthy people across ages. The use of a sample-barcoded 5' primer and a J-beta primer mix characterized a second PCR of about 7 to 12 cycles. TCRdb processed the 5' RACE reads anew with MiXCR; each CDR3 protein has one entry. The repertoire includes roughly 2 million distinct CDR3 sequences, around half of them detected once, and about 2.1% sits in the top ten. Source material: blood. The source is a woman between 40 and 50 years old in good health.

This clonotype was seen more than once but under ten times. At one end, the junction sequence differs from germline, possibly due to a read error. The chain combines TRBV15 with TRBJ2-7; D is possibly TRBD1 or TRBD2 (7 bases each). CDR3 length: 13 residues. Germline V gene sequence: CDR1 LNHNV, CDR2 YYDKDF (reference sequence). The CDR3: CATRGGGSHEQYF. CDR3 DNA: TGTGCCACCAGGGGAGGGGGCTCCCACGAGCAGTACTTC.

The rearrangement links TRBV5-1 to TRBJ2-1; D perhaps matches TRBD1 (6 bases). The germline V and J ends were trimmed by 4 bases and 9 bases, with 14 bases remaining between them. CDR3 length: 13 amino acids. Germline CDR1 reads SGHRS; CDR2 reads YFSETQ. CDR3 DNA sequence: TGCGCCAGCAGCAGTACAGGGTCCGGTGAGCAGTTCTTC. This codes for CASSSTGSGEQFF.

This clonotype has just a few counts. This chain connects TRBV12-5 to TRBJ2-3; D unclear. The V gene's germline CDR1 is LGHNT and CDR2 FRNRAP. The CDR3 spans 14 residues. V was shortened by 6 bases and J by 0 bases, with 10 bases between the two germline ends. CDR3 nucleotide sequence: TGTGCTAGTGGACGGACGGCCAGCACAGATACGCAGTATTTT. Protein sequence: CASGRTASTDTQYF.

This clonotype was observed a handful of times. V gene TRBV7-9 combines with J gene TRBJ2-1; TRBD1 agrees at 8 bases. The CDR3 sequence is 11 residues long. Germline trimming cut 5 bases from V and 15 bases from J; bases unmatched to any gene: 6. CDR1 is SEHNR, CDR2 FQNEAQ, per germline (reference sequence). CDR3 sequence (DNA): TGTGCCAGCAGCACCGGACAGGGCCGGTTCTTC. Translating it yields CASSTGQGRFF.

This clonotype has a handful of counts. The J gene is TRBJ2-4, the V gene TRBV6-5, with D perhaps matching TRBD2 (5 bases). The J call may not be correct, given that the DNA end is closer to TRBJ2-7. The CDR3 loop spans 14 amino acids. The V gene's germline CDR1 is MNHEY and CDR2 SVGAGI. CDR3: CASSYRGEGYEQYF. Here the CDR3 DNA reads TGTGCCAGCAGTTACCGGGGAGAGGGTTACGAGCAGTACTTC.

A single count supports this clonotype. V gene TRBV18 combines with J gene TRBJ2-1; 10 bases are shared with TRBD1. Germline trimming cut 3 bases from V and 3 bases from J; bases unmatched to any gene: 5. CDR1 is KGHSH, CDR2 LQKENI, per germline. The CDR3 totals 16 residues. In DNA form, the CDR3 reads TGTGCCAGCTCACCGGGGACAGGGGTTGGCTACAATGAGCAGTTCTTC. Protein product: CASSPGTGVGYNEQFF.

This chain links TRBV6-2 or TRBV6-3 with TRBJ2-1, with TRBD2 identical over 9 bases. Germline CDR1 is MNHEY and CDR2 is SVGEGT. CDR3 length: 15 amino acids. The J segment lost 3 bases and the V segment lost 5 bases, leaving 5 bases of the junction unmatched. The CDR3 nucleotides are TGTGCCAGCAGTCGAGCGGGGGGATACTACAATGAGCAGTTCTTC. Translation gives CASSRAGGYYNEQFF.

V is TRBV5-1 and J is TRBJ2-1; D possibly corresponds to TRBD1 (5 bases). Germline V CDR1 and CDR2: SGHRS, YFSETQ. This CDR3 comprises 14 residues. Trimming left V 1 base short and J 8 bases short, with 13 bases between. Here the CDR3 reads CASSLSARVDEQFF. CDR3 DNA sequence: TGCGCCAGCAGCTTGTCTGCCAGGGTCGATGAGCAGTTCTTC.

CDR3 residues: CSVSPGGAGKNIQYF. In DNA form, the CDR3 reads TGCAGTGTCAGCCCCGGGGGGGCCGGCAAAAACATTCAGTACTTC. This sequence joins TRBV20-1 and TRBJ2-4; 8 bases map to TRBD2. This CDR3 is 15 amino acids long. Germline trimming cut 7 bases from V and 3 bases from J; bases unmatched to any gene: 11. Per germline, CDR1 DFQATT and CDR2 SNEGSKA (reference sequence).

This clonotype was detected a few times. The chain is built from TRBV3-1 and TRBJ1-4; TRBD1 matches 7 bases. V gave up 0 bases and J gave up 8 bases; unmatched junction bases: 9. Germline-derived CDR1 and CDR2 are LGHDT and YNNKEL (reference sequence). This CDR3 is 16 amino acids long. The CDR3 here is CASSQDLWQGGEKLFF. The CDR3 bases are TGTGCCAGCAGCCAAGATCTCTGGCAGGGGGGCGAAAAACTGTTTTTT.

This clonotype has only a few counts. The rearrangement links TRBV7-6 to TRBJ2-5, with D perhaps TRBD1 (6 bases). The CDR3 runs to 18 residues. Germline loops: CDR1 SGHVS, CDR2 FNYEAQ. The germline V and J ends were trimmed by 2 bases and 2 bases, with 21 bases remaining between them. The CDR3 protein is CASSLSPGPDSQQETQYF. The CDR3 DNA reads TGTGCCAGCAGCTTATCCCCAGGACCGGACAGCCAACAAGAGACCCAGTACTTC.

The chain employs TRBV28 and TRBJ1-5; D might be TRBD1 (5 bases). The CDR3 length is 15 residues. V was pared by 8 bases and J by 4 bases, with 18 bases between. Germline V gives CDR1 MDHEN, CDR2 SYDVKM. CDR3 sequence: CASRNPAGLNQPQHF. CDR3 nucleotide sequence: TGTGCCAGCCGCAATCCCGCAGGGTTAAATCAGCCCCAGCATTTT.

The chain joins TRBV6-1 to TRBJ1-6; D is perhaps TRBD1 (5 bases). Germline CDR1 MNHNS, CDR2 SASEGT. Between the trimmed V and J ends, which lost 5 bases and 9 bases, there was a span of 14 bases. The CDR3 runs 14 residues. CDR3 in DNA: TGTGCCAGCAGTTCTGCCAGGGAGATTTCACCCCTCCACTTT. Amino acid sequence: CASSSAREISPLHF.